The T cell receptor beta chain under discussion was sequenced for a study of T cell repertoires in cytomegalovirus infection. Whole-study context: CMV infection together with matching HLA type was indicated by public TCR beta signatures.

Regarding the study as a whole: Clonotype analysis showed dominance of the ex vivo response by HLA-C-restricted CMV-specific TCR beta clonotypes. Carriage of CMV together with the relevant HLA was identifiable through cumulative public TCR beta family frequency.

TCRdb reanalysed the reads using MiXCR and keeps one entry per CDR3 protein. Among about 310,000 distinct CDR3 sequences listed, around a sixth were seen once. This clonotype was seen at least ten times. The target antigen is unknown. The CDR3 spans 18 residues. CDR1 is SGHTA, CDR2 FQGNSA, per germline. V shed 1 base and J 0 bases; nucleotides not matched to a gene: 7. Sequencing was done on a sample of PBMCs. The clonotype comes from a human donor in good health (CMV status not recorded). Some clones in this sample may be carry-over from other donors' samples. The rearrangement links TRBV7-2 to TRBJ2-3, with 10 bases fitting TRBD2. CDR3 DNA sequence: TGTGCCAGCAGCTTAGTCCCTAGCGGGGGTTTTAGCACAGATACGCAGTATTTT. Translated, it gives CASSLVPSGGFSTDTQYF.